The entry below gives a single TCR beta chain sequence along with its context. The data derive from a study of blood T cell repertoires in COVID-19. Study-level information: Italy, Spain and the United States were the sources of the convalescent and acute COVID-19 samples.

The data were produced by immunoSEQ multiplex PCR, yet TCRdb's version contains in-frame clones alone and is incomplete. In the table there are about 150,000 clones, about 89% of which are singletons. Sequenced sample: peripheral blood. This receptor was obtained from a man between 45 and 60 years old with acute or convalescent COVID-19.

CDR3 protein: CASSEEEGLGEAFF. DNA for the CDR3: TGCGCCAGCAGTGAGGAGGAGGGGTTGGGTGAAGCTTTCTTT. The chain is built from TRBV23-1 and TRBJ1-1; possibly TRBD1 for D (5 bases). TRBV23-1 is placed among ORFs of uncertain function. Between the trimmed V and J ends, which lost 5 bases and 7 bases, there was a span of 17 bases. The CDR3 consists of 14 residues.